The sequence of this T cell receptor beta chain was determined in a study of T cells in Graves' hyperthyroidism and ophthalmopathy. From germline, CDR1 is SGHAT and CDR2 FQNNGV. Trimming took 4 bases from V and 4 from J; bases not matched to a gene: 7. This CDR3 is built from 16 residues. Study-wide points: Most clonotypes expanded in the thyroid (above 0.001) were also present in blood.

Each ophthalmopathy patient scored at least 3 on the Clinical Activity Score and at least 4 on NOSPECS grade, with duration under 3 months. The CDR3 regions of TCR beta were amplified from RNA transcripts. The HTBI primer set drove a first-round RT-PCR of the TCR CDR3. In TCRdb, the multiplex PCR reads were re-called with MiXCR into one record per CDR3 protein. The table has over 450,000 distinct CDR3 sequences, more than 15% seen once; the top ten hold roughly a sixth. At least ten counts were recorded for this clonotype. What it binds is unknown. The clonotype originates from a woman younger than 35 with Graves' ophthalmopathy. The sample consisted of blood. The chain employs TRBV11-2 and TRBJ2-1; 10 nucleotides match TRBD1. The CDR3 DNA sequence: TGTGCCAGCAGCTGGACAGGGGGGCCTTTGTACAATGAGCAGTTCTTC. As protein: CASSWTGGPLYNEQFF. Full variable domain (remainder filled in from reference TRBV11-2 and TRBJ2-1): EAGVAQSPRYKIIEKRQSVAFWCNPISGHATLYWYQQILGQGPKLLIQFQNNGVVDDSQLPKDRFSAERLKGVDSTLKIQPAKLEDSAVYLCASSWTGGPLYNEQFFGPGTRLTVL.